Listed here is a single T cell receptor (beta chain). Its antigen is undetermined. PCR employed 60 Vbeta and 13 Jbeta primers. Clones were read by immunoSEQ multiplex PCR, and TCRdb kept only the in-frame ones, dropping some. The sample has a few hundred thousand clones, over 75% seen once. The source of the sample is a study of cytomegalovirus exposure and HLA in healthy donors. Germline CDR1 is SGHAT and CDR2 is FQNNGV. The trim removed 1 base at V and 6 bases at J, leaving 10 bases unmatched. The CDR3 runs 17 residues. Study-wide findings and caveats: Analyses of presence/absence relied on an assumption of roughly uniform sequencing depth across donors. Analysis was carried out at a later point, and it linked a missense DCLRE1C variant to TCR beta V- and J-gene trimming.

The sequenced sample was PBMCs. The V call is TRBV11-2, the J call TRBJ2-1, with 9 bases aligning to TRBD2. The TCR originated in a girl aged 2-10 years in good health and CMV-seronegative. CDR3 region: CASSLGFLRSGSNEQFF. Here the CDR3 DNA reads TGTGCCAGCAGCTTAGGGTTTTTACGTAGCGGGAGCAATGAGCAGTTCTTC.